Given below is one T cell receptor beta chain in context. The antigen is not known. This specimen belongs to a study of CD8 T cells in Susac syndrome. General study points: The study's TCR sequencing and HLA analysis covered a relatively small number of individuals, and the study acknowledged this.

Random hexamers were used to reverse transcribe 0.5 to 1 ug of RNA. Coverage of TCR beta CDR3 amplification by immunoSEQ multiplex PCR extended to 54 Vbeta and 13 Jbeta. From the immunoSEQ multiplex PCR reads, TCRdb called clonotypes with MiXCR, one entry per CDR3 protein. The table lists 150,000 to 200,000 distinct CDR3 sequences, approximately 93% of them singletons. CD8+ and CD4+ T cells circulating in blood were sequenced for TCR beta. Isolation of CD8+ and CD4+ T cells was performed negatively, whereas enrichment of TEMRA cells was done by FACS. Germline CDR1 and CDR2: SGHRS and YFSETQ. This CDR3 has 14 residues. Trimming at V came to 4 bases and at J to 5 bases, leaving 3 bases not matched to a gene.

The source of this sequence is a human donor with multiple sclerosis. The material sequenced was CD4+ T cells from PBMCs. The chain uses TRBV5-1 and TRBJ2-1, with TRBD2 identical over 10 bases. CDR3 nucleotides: TGCGCCAGCAGCATCCTAGCGGGGGACAATGAGCAGTTCTTC. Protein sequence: CASSILAGDNEQFF.